This is a list of T cell receptor beta chains from one sample in a study of identical twins. TCRdb ran MiXCR on the 5' RACE reads and lists one entry per CDR3 protein. The table lists a few hundred thousand distinct CDR3 sequences, approximately 10% of them singletons. The specimen sequenced was naive T cells sorted from blood. The receptors derive from a woman aged 45-65 years in good health. CDR3s include the opening cysteine and the closing phenylalanine or tryptophan. Each record gives: D gene, clone size, J gene, V gene, CDR3 DNA, CDR3 protein. D genes are given only for firm matches. Only some rows state a clone size, as once, few, many or a class for expanded clones.

D gene: TRBD2; clone size: NA; J gene: TRBJ2-1; V gene: TRBV20-1; CDR3 DNA: TGCAGTGCTAGAACCCCTTGGGGGGGACTACTCTACAATGAGCAGTTCTTC; CDR3 protein: CSARTPWGGLLYNEQFF
D gene: NA; clone size: many; J gene: TRBJ1-2; V gene: TRBV11-2; CDR3 DNA: TGTGCCAGCAGCTTATATACAGGGCCGATGACATATGGCTACACCTTC; CDR3 protein: CASSLYTGPMTYGYTF
D gene: NA; clone size: many; J gene: TRBJ1-2; V gene: TRBV6-6; CDR3 DNA: TGTGCCAGCAGTTACTCTCGGGGAAACTATGGCTACACCTTC; CDR3 protein: CASSYSRGNYGYTF
D gene: NA; clone size: NA; J gene: TRBJ2-1; V gene: TRBV19; CDR3 DNA: TGTGCCAGTCAGGTTGGACAGAGCTCCTACAATGAGCAGTTCTTC; CDR3 protein: CASQVGQSSYNEQFF
D gene: TRBD2; clone size: few; J gene: TRBJ2-1; V gene: TRBV6-5; CDR3 DNA: TGTGCCAGCACTCCGGGACTAGCTCTTAACAATGAGCAGTTCTTC; CDR3 protein: CASTPGLALNNEQFF
D gene: NA; clone size: NA; J gene: TRBJ1-2; V gene: TRBV7-8; CDR3 DNA: TGTGCCAGCAGCCCGAGGACGGGCTATGGCTACACCTTC; CDR3 protein: CASSPRTGYGYTF
D gene: NA; clone size: few; J gene: TRBJ2-7; V gene: TRBV12-5; CDR3 DNA: TGTGCTAGTGGCCCACCGGGACTTATAACCTACGAGCAGTACTTC; CDR3 protein: CASGPPGLITYEQYF
D gene: NA; clone size: few; J gene: TRBJ2-5; V gene: TRBV27; CDR3 DNA: TGTGCCAGCAGTACCAGGGTCCCCCAAGAGACCCAGTACTTC; CDR3 protein: CASSTRVPQETQYF
D gene: NA; clone size: NA; J gene: TRBJ2-1; V gene: TRBV9; CDR3 DNA: TGTGCCAGCAGCGTAGATTTGACTAGCAATGAGCAGTTCTTC; CDR3 protein: CASSVDLTSNEQFF
D gene: TRBD1; clone size: many; J gene: TRBJ1-1; V gene: TRBV29-1; CDR3 DNA: TGCAGCGTCCGGACCGGGCCAGGGGGCACTGAAGCTTTCTTT; CDR3 protein: CSVRTGPGGTEAFF
D gene: NA; clone size: many; J gene: TRBJ1-2; V gene: TRBV29-1; CDR3 DNA: TGCAGCGTCCCGGGACTCCGGGAGTATGGCTACACCTTC; CDR3 protein: CSVPGLREYGYTF
D gene: NA; clone size: NA; J gene: TRBJ1-3; V gene: TRBV12-3/TRBV12-4; CDR3 DNA: TGTGCCAGCAGTTTTAAGAAGGACAGCGCCATATATTTT; CDR3 protein: CASSFKKDSAIYF
D gene: NA; clone size: NA; J gene: TRBJ2-6; V gene: TRBV29-1; CDR3 DNA: TGCAGCGTTGTGGGGTCTGGGGCCAACGTCCTGACTTTC; CDR3 protein: CSVVGSGANVLTF
D gene: NA; clone size: many; J gene: TRBJ2-1; V gene: TRBV2; CDR3 DNA: TGTGCCAGCAGTTTCCATATCCAGCGGATATTCAATGAGCAGTTCTTC; CDR3 protein: CASSFHIQRIFNEQFF
D gene: NA; clone size: many; J gene: TRBJ1-5; V gene: TRBV28; CDR3 DNA: TGTGCCAGCAGTTTTCGGGGGCATCAGCCCCAGCATTTT; CDR3 protein: CASSFRGHQPQHF
D gene: NA; clone size: many; J gene: TRBJ2-5; V gene: TRBV7-8; CDR3 DNA: TGTGCCAGCAGCTTAGCTCTACAGGCGGAGACCCAGTACTTC; CDR3 protein: CASSLALQAETQYF
D gene: NA; clone size: NA; J gene: TRBJ2-1; V gene: TRBV20-1; CDR3 DNA: TGCAGTGCCAACGACAGGACTCCTCGCTCCTACAATGAGCAGTTCTTC; CDR3 protein: CSANDRTPRSYNEQFF